This T cell receptor beta chain was recorded in a study of cytomegalovirus exposure and HLA in healthy donors. Study observations and caveats: Reported performance of the classifier showed diagnosis of cytomegalovirus status with high specificity and sensitivity. Cytomegalovirus-associated TCR beta chains were listed, numbering around 150. Specificity for CMV antigens was confirmed in vitro for a few of the CMV-associated chains. Many donors carried some public TCRs, although rarity characterized most TCR sequences.

As for this clone: No antigen is known for it.

The protocol was immunoSEQ multiplex PCR, while the TCRdb copy is restricted to in-frame clones and leaves out a portion. In the table there are approximately 200,000 clones, just over 90% of which are singletons. Germline V gene data show CDR1 as GTSNPN and CDR2 as SVGIG (reference sequence). CDR3 length: 14 amino acids. Trimming took off 1 base at V and 1 base at J, with 10 bases between the two ends. J is TRBJ1-1 and V is TRBV30; D is undetermined. Material: PBMCs. This clonotype was obtained from a woman aged 18-29 years in good health and CMV-seronegative. The CDR3 bases are TGTGCCTGGAGTGAATCACTCGGGAACACTGAAGCTTTCTTT. Translating gives CAWSESLGNTEAFF.